The 11 T cell receptor beta chains below all came from one sample that was sequenced in a study of regulatory T cells in long-lasting Graves disease. The sample's time point: newly diagnosed GD, antithyroid drugs for less than 3 months. From PBMCs, RNA was extracted and then used to make the TCR library. Arm-PCR of CDR3 regions and iRepertoire HTBI primers were used to build TCR beta libraries. TCRdb fed the multiplex PCR reads into MiXCR, producing one record per CDR3 protein. The data hold hundreds of thousands of distinct CDR3 sequences, with around 11% observed a single time. In addition, the sample was reused for a study of T cells in Graves' hyperthyroidism and ophthalmopathy.

The sequencing used peripheral blood mononuclear cells (PBMCs), collected at new diagnosis, from a patient treated with antithyroid drugs. Receptors originate from a woman under 40 with Graves disease.

The sample holds a few counts of this clonotype. The chain uses TRBV19 and TRBJ2-5; TRBD1 agrees at 7 bases. The germline V gene has CDR1 LNHDA and CDR2 SQIVND (reference sequence). After removal of 9 bases from V and 4 bases from J, the junction contained 11 bases not matched to a gene. The CDR3 is 14 amino acids. CDR3 bases: TGTGCCAGCAGAGCCCAGCACAGGGGAGAGACCCAGTACTTC. Translated: CASRAQHRGETQYF.

The chain couples TRBV2 to TRBJ2-7; no definite D call. The CDR3 has 15 amino acids. Germline assignment: CDR1 SNHLY and CDR2 FYNNEI. V lost 7 bases and J 0 bases, leaving 16 bases between the germline ends. In nucleotides, the CDR3 is TGTGCCAGCACCAAAGGTGCGGATAGCTCCTACGAGCAGTACTTC. Its protein product is CASTKGADSSYEQYF.

This clonotype was counted at least ten times. CDR3 sequence reads: CASSFRTAHYGYTF. DNA for the CDR3: TGTGCCAGCAGTTTTCGGACGGCTCACTATGGCTACACCTTC. The chain is built from TRBV28 and TRBJ1-2; no firm D call. The CDR3 covers 14 residues. Germline loops: CDR1 MDHEN, CDR2 SYDVKM. Deletions cut 3 bases from V and 3 bases from J, with 11 bases between.

The sample holds a few counts of this clonotype. The chain joins TRBV6-5 to TRBJ2-5; no firm D call. There are 16 residues in the CDR3. Germline-derived CDR1 and CDR2 are MNHEY and SVGAGI. V was shortened by 3 bases and J by 0 bases, with 14 bases between the two germline ends. The CDR3 DNA follows: TGTGCCAGCAGTTATCGTCCAGCGCTGTACCAAGAGACCCAGTACTTC. This gives the protein CASSYRPALYQETQYF.

The chain couples TRBV6-5 to TRBJ1-2, with D perhaps matching TRBD1 (5 bases). The germline gives CDR1 MNHEY, CDR2 SVGAGI. CDR3 length equals 15 residues. The ends were cut back, 2 bases at V and 6 bases at J, with 16 bases in the middle. The CDR3: CASSYKEGRRDGYTF. For the CDR3, the DNA is TGTGCCAGCAGTTACAAGGAGGGGCGACGCGATGGCTACACCTTC.

The table lists this clonotype with a few counts. This chain connects TRBV3-1 to TRBJ1-1; D unresolved. Germline CDR1 LGHDT, CDR2 YNNKEL (reference sequence). V was shortened by 4 bases and J by 4 bases, with 13 bases between the two germline ends. The CDR3 spans 14 residues. The CDR3, as DNA: TGTGCCAGCAGCCGAGATGCAAGCCCCACTGAAGCTTTCTTT. Amino acids: CASSRDASPTEAFF. Full variable domain (rest looked up from reference TRBV3-1 and TRBJ1-1): DTAVSQTPKYLVTQMGNDKSIKCEQNLGHDTMYWYKQDSKKFLKIMFSYNNKELIINETVPNRFSPKSPDKAHLNLHINSLELGDSAVYFCASSRDASPTEAFFGQGTRLTVV.

There are many counts of this clonotype. CDR3 sequence: CASSPHRGRGRTDTQYF. In nucleotides, the CDR3 is TGTGCCAGCAGTCCTCACCGGGGCAGGGGAAGGACAGATACGCAGTATTTT. The rearrangement links TRBV28 to TRBJ2-3; D is possibly TRBD1 (6 bases). Deletions cut 5 bases from V and 3 bases from J, with 21 bases between. Germline V gene lookup returns CDR1 MDHEN and CDR2 SYDVKM. The CDR3 is 17 residues long.

At least ten counts were recorded for this clonotype. This chain links TRBV9 with TRBJ1-1; D is uncertain. In germline, CDR1 is SGDLS, CDR2 YYNGEE. The V end was cut by 1 base, the J end by 3 bases, with 13 bases between. The CDR3 extends over 15 amino acids. CDR3 in DNA: TGTGCCAGCAGCGTAACCCCGACGGCGGACACTGAAGCTTTCTTT. Protein sequence: CASSVTPTADTEAFF.

This clonotype came up many times. The rearrangement uses TRBV30 and TRBJ2-7, with D perhaps TRBD1 (5 bases). Germline V gives CDR1 GTSNPN, CDR2 SVGIG (reference sequence). Trimming removed 0 bases from V and 4 bases from J, with 7 bases in between. This CDR3 is built from 12 residues. CDR3 protein: CAWSVQGYEQYF. The CDR3 DNA reads as TGTGCCTGGAGTGTTCAGGGATACGAGCAGTACTTC.

In this sample, this clonotype turned up many times. The CDR3, as DNA: TGCAGTGCGGGAAACCGGGACAGGGACAATGAGCAGTTCTTC. It specifies CSAGNRDRDNEQFF. The chain recombines TRBV20-1 with TRBJ2-1; 9 bases are shared with TRBD1. This CDR3 is built from 14 residues. V was pared by 6 bases and J by 5 bases, with 8 bases of the junction left unmatched. CDR1 is DFQATT, CDR2 SNEGSKA, per germline (reference sequence).

This clonotype has at least ten counts. This chain connects TRBV28 to TRBJ1-2, with a tentative D call TRBD1 (5 bases). CDR1 is MDHEN, CDR2 SYDVKM, per germline. The CDR3 is 13 amino acids. V lost 6 bases and J 5 bases, leaving 13 bases between the germline ends. CDR3 sequence (DNA): TGTGCCAGCAGAGAAAACGGACAATATGGCTACACCTTC. Residues: CASRENGQYGYTF.